These T cell receptor beta chains were read from a single sample in a study of radiation and T cells in renal cell carcinoma. Only in-frame clones appear in the TCRdb table, and some are missing; sequencing was by immunoSEQ multiplex PCR. The repertoire includes around 180,000 clones, approximately 90% of them detected once, and around 10% sits in the top ten. The sequenced sample was blood, obtained from a patient whose treatment included radiotherapy and nephrectomy. These receptors all stem from a woman between 50 and 59 years old with renal cell carcinoma. The CDR3 runs from the conserved cysteine through the conserved F or W. A D gene is named only where the DNA matches it firmly. Some rows mark clone size as missing; the rest say once, few, many or name a class of expanded clone.

j_gene | v_gene | abundance | d_gene | CDR3nt | CDR3aa
TRBJ1-3 | TRBV4-2 | . | TRBD1 | TGTGCCAGCAGCCTACAGGGGGCAGGGGTCGCTGGAAACACCATATATTTT | CASSLQGAGVAGNTIYF
TRBJ1-1 | TRBV29-1 | . | TRBD1 | TGCAGCACGGGACAGGGGAACACTGAAGCTTTCTTT | CSTGQGNTEAFF
TRBJ1-2 | TRBV25-1 | . | . | TGTGCCAGCAGTGACTGGGTTCATGGCTACACCTTC | CASSDWVHGYTF
TRBJ1-6 | TRBV7-9 | . | . | TGTGCCAGCAGCTTAGGGGGCATAGGATCACCCCTCCACTTT | CASSLGGIGSPLHF
TRBJ2-7 | TRBV18 | . | . | TGTGCCAGCTCACCGACGGCCTTTCCCTACGAGCAGTACTTC | CASSPTAFPYEQYF
TRBJ1-6 | TRBV6-4 | . | . | TGTGCCAGCAGTGCACAGACGTATAATTCACCCCTCCACTTT | CASSAQTYNSPLHF
TRBJ2-1 | TRBV5-1 | . | TRBD2 | TGCGCCAGCAGCCCGACGACCCCTCCGGGACTAGCGCACAATGAGCAGTTCTTC | CASSPTTPPGLAHNEQFF
TRBJ1-6 | TRBV10-2 | . | . | TGCGCCAGCAGTGTGGAGGCCCTTAATTCACCCCTCCACTTT | CASSVEALNSPLHF
TRBJ1-1 | TRBV5-6 | . | TRBD1 | TGTGCCAGCAGCTTATATTTCATCGGGGGGACAGTTAACACTGAAGCTTTCTTT | CASSLYFIGGTVNTEAFF
TRBJ1-5 | TRBV30 | few | . | TGTGCCTGGAGTGTTAGAAATAATCAGCCCCAGCATTTT | CAWSVRNNQPQHF
TRBJ1-1 | TRBV5-4 | . | . | TGTGCCAGCAGCTTGTTGAACACTGAAGCTTTCTTT | CASSLLNTEAFF
TRBJ1-3 | TRBV21-1 | . | . | TGTGCCAGCAGCAAAAACCAGACAGGGAGATCTGGAAACACCATATATTTT | CASSKNQTGRSGNTIYF
TRBJ1-1 | TRBV6-6 | once | TRBD1 | TGTGCCAGCAGTTACACAGGGGCGGACACTGAAGCTTTCTTT | CASSYTGADTEAFF
TRBJ1-5 | TRBV25-1 | . | . | TGTGCCAGCAGTGAAGCTCGGGTTGGCAATCAGCCCCAGCATTTT | CASSEARVGNQPQHF
TRBJ2-7 | TRBV2 | . | TRBD2 | TGTGCCAGCACGCGCCCCGAACTAGCGGGGGGGCCTATTTCGTACGAGCAGTACTTC | CASTRPELAGGPISYEQYF
TRBJ2-1 | TRBV9 | . | TRBD2 | TGTGCCAGCAGCGTCTTAGCGGGGGAGCGGTATGAGCAGTTCTTC | CASSVLAGERYEQFF
TRBJ2-7 | TRBV19 | . | . | TGTGCCAGTAGTATCCGGGCAGGGGTCTACGAGCAGTACTTC | CASSIRAGVYEQYF
TRBJ1-1 | TRBV7-8 | . | . | TGTGCCAGCAGCGCTAGGGCCAGCTCTCTACCGAACACTGAAGCTTTCTTT | CASSARASSLPNTEAFF
TRBJ2-5 | TRBV10-3 | . | . | TGTGCCATCAGTGAGTTCAAACCTGGGGGAGAGACCCAGTACTTC | CAISEFKPGGETQYF
TRBJ2-7 | TRBV11-2 | few | TRBD1 | TGTGCCAGCAACCGATACCCGGGACAGGAAGAGCAGTACTTC | CASNRYPGQEEQYF
TRBJ2-7 | TRBV5-8 | . | . | TGTGCCAGCTTGGGCCGCACCTCCTACGAGCAGTACTTC | CASLGRTSYEQYF
TRBJ1-1 | TRBV10-2 | once | . | TGCGCCAGCAGCATAAGGGCAGACACTGAAGCTTTCTTT | CASSIRADTEAFF
TRBJ2-3 | TRBV12-5 | . | . | TGTGCTAGTGGATTAACCGGGACAGATACGCAGTATTTT | CASGLTGTDTQYF
TRBJ2-5 | TRBV5-6 | . | . | TGTGCCAGCAGCTCCGGAGGGGTGACCCAGTACTTC | CASSSGGVTQYF
TRBJ1-4 | TRBV19 | . | . | TGTGCCAGTAGCAGGGGTAATGAAAAACTGTTTTTT | CASSRGNEKLFF
TRBJ2-2 | TRBV4-1 | few | . | TGCGCCAGCAGCGTCACCGGGGAGCTGTTTTTT | CASSVTGELFF
TRBJ2-3 | TRBV29-1 | . | TRBD2 | TGCAGCTGGTTGGAGCGGGGGAAAACAGATACGCAGTATTTT | CSWLERGKTDTQYF
TRBJ1-2 | TRBV7-9 | . | . | TGTGCCAGCAGCCATAGGGTTCTTAATAACTATGGCTACACCTTC | CASSHRVLNNYGYTF
TRBJ2-6 | TRBV2 | . | . | TGTGCCAGCAGGGGGGTCTCTGGGGCCAACGTCCTGACTTTC | CASRGVSGANVLTF
TRBJ2-5 | TRBV5-8 | few | TRBD2 | TGTGCCAGCAGCTTTCGTATCGGGGGGATAGGGGAGACCCAGTACTTC | CASSFRIGGIGETQYF
TRBJ1-3 | TRBV7-9 | many | . | TGTGCCAGCAGCTTAGTCGGGTCGGGTCCGATTGGAAACACCATATATTTT | CASSLVGSGPIGNTIYF
TRBJ2-7 | TRBV5-1 | once | . | TGCGCCAGCAGCTCCTCAGGAACCCAGCAGTACTTC | CASSSSGTQQYF
TRBJ1-5 | TRBV6-6 | . | . | TGTGCCAGCAGTACCGAGACGCCCCAGCATTTT | CASSTETPQHF
TRBJ1-1 | TRBV18 | . | TRBD1 | TGTGCCAGCTCACCTCAGGGACAGGGGTATAACACTGAAGCTTTCTTT | CASSPQGQGYNTEAFF
TRBJ1-2 | TRBV5-5 | . | . | TGTGCCAGCAGCTCGAAAACAGGGAACTATGGCTACACCTTC | CASSSKTGNYGYTF
TRBJ1-5 | TRBV5-5 | once | . | TGTGCCAGCAGCTTGACACCAACGCGAGATCAGCCCCAGCATTTT | CASSLTPTRDQPQHF
TRBJ2-5 | TRBV6-6 | . | TRBD2 | TGTGCCAGCAGTCAACGGACTAGCGGGGGAGAGACCCAGTACTTC | CASSQRTSGGETQYF
TRBJ1-3 | TRBV25-1 | . | . | TGTGCCAGCAGTGAATTTATAACAAACACCATATATTTT | CASSEFITNTIYF
TRBJ1-2 | TRBV6-1 | . | TRBD1 | TGTGCCAGCAGTGTCCGGGACAGGGGAGCGCTGGGCTATGGCTACACCTTC | CASSVRDRGALGYGYTF
TRBJ2-1 | TRBV5-1 | . | . | . | CASSPRRAGDEQFF
TRBJ1-1 | TRBV6-1 | . | TRBD1 | TGTGCCAGTGCATGGGACAGGGGGCTTGGCACTGAAGCTTTCTTT | CASAWDRGLGTEAFF
TRBJ2-2 | TRBV2 | once | . | TGTGCCAGCAGTGAAGGGCGGGGGAACACCGGGGAGCTGTTTTTT | CASSEGRGNTGELFF
TRBJ2-7 | TRBV6-1 | . | . | TGTGCCAGCAGTCTTACGGGATTATCCGACGAGCAGTACTTC | CASSLTGLSDEQYF
TRBJ2-5 | TRBV2 | . | . | TGTGCCAGCACTACGGGGTTAGACGAGACCCAGTACTTC | CASTTGLDETQYF
TRBJ2-7 | TRBV6-5 | . | TRBD1 | TGTGCCAGCAGCTCTTTCAGGGGGTACGAGCAGTACTTC | CASSSFRGYEQYF
TRBJ2-7 | TRBV6-1 | few | . | TGTGCCAGCACTGGGGCCTACGAGCAGTACTTC | CASTGAYEQYF
TRBJ2-2 | TRBV5-1 | . | . | TGCGCCAGCAGCGTGATGGGGGGCCTGGGCACCGGGGAGCTGTTTTTT | CASSVMGGLGTGELFF
TRBJ1-2 | TRBV9 | . | . | TGTGCCAGCAGCTTTAACTATGGCTACACCTTC | CASSFNYGYTF